The next 14 T cell receptor beta chains were all read from a single sample in a study of cytomegalovirus exposure and HLA in healthy donors. Primers included in the PCR were 60 Vbeta and 13 Jbeta primers. Libraries were prepared by immunoSEQ multiplex PCR; TCRdb keeps only in-frame clonotypes and omits some of them. This sample has over 75,000 clones; roughly 80% occur once, and the top ten carry over 15%. The specimen was PBMCs. The receptors were gathered from a man in his sixties in good health and CMV-seropositive.

The chain employs TRBV19 and TRBJ2-3, with D perhaps TRBD1 (6 bases). Germline V lookup: CDR1 LNHDA, CDR2 SQIVND (reference sequence). The CDR3 spans 14 residues. V lost 9 bases, J lost 5 bases, and 18 bases lay in between. The CDR3 sequence is CASSMVGAGDTQYF. The CDR3 region has the DNA TGTGCCAGCTCCATGGTGGGGGCTGGAGATACGCAGTATTTT.

This clone has a single count. The chain carries TRBV27 and TRBJ1-2; D might be TRBD1 (6 bases). CDR1 is MNHEY and CDR2 is SMNVEV in the germline V gene (reference sequence). The CDR3 is 14 residues long. V was trimmed by 0 bases and J by 4 bases, leaving 9 bases between them. The CDR3 is CASSLSPGAYGYTF. CDR3 bases: TGTGCCAGCAGTTTATCCCCAGGGGCCTATGGCTACACCTTC.

This clone was observed a single time. V and J are TRBV5-4 and TRBJ2-3; 9 bases are shared with TRBD1. The CDR3 is 16 amino acids. The V gene's germline CDR1 is SGHNT and CDR2 YYREEE (reference sequence). Germline trimming cut 7 bases from V and 5 bases from J; bases unmatched to any gene: 14. The CDR3 loop is CASGGTGTGFLDTQYF. Here the CDR3 DNA reads TGTGCCAGCGGCGGAACCGGGACAGGGTTCTTAGATACGCAGTATTTT.

J is TRBJ2-1 and V is TRBV6-6, with a weak D call TRBD1 (5 bases). The germline V and J ends were trimmed by 6 bases and 10 bases, with 16 bases remaining between them. This CDR3 region has 13 residues. Per the germline V gene, CDR1 is MNHNY and CDR2 is SVGAGI (reference sequence). The CDR3 DNA follows: TGTGCCAGCAGATTGGACAACACCTTAGAGCAGTTCTTC. Protein: CASRLDNTLEQFF.

The chain employs TRBV25-1 and TRBJ2-3, with TRBD2 matching over 10 bases. V shed 0 bases, J shed 6 bases, and the junction held 3 bases outside the gene matches. CDR3 length: 15 amino acids. Germline lookup yields CDR1 MGHDK and CDR2 SYGVNS. CDR3 residues: CASSEYLAGADTQYF. CDR3 nucleotides: TGTGCCAGCAGTGAATATCTAGCGGGGGCCGATACGCAGTATTTT.

The rearrangement uses TRBV29-1 and TRBJ1-4; D is possibly TRBD1 (6 bases). Trimming removed 5 bases from V and 6 bases from J, with 10 bases in between. This CDR3 region has 12 residues. The germline V gene has CDR1 SQVTM and CDR2 ANQGSEA. CDR3 sequence reads: CSVWGHDEKLFF. CDR3 nucleotide sequence: TGCAGCGTTTGGGGACATGATGAAAAACTGTTTTTT.

The J gene is TRBJ1-6, the V gene TRBV19, with D hard to call. CDR1 is LNHDA, CDR2 SQIVND, per germline (reference sequence). V lost 6 bases, J lost 9 bases, and 18 bases lay in between. The CDR3 contains 15 residues. CDR3 nucleotide sequence: TGTGCCAGTAGCCCCCCGAGACAAATAGGTTCACCCCTCCACTTT. Protein sequence: CASSPPRQIGSPLHF.

This chain links TRBV9 with TRBJ2-3, with 7 bases identical to TRBD2. From germline, CDR1 is SGDLS and CDR2 YYNGEE. V lost 3 bases to trimming and J lost 6 bases; unmatched junction nucleotides: 4. The CDR3 runs 13 residues. The CDR3 DNA reads TGTGCCAGCAGCGACTTGCGGGAGGATACGCAGTATTTT. Residues: CASSDLREDTQYF.

The rearrangement joins TRBV25-1 to TRBJ2-3; the match to TRBD2 covers 7 bases. J gave up 6 bases and V 4 bases, and 4 bases lay outside the gene matches. This CDR3 has 13 residues. Per germline, CDR1 MGHDK and CDR2 SYGVNS. The CDR3 sequence is CASSGGGRDTQYF. CDR3 nucleotide sequence: TGTGCCAGCAGTGGGGGGGGGAGGGATACGCAGTATTTT. Full variable domain (rest looked up from reference TRBV25-1 and TRBJ2-3): EADIYQTPRYLVIGTGKKITLECSQTMGHDKMYWYQQDPGMELHLIHYSYGVNSTEKGDLSSESTVSRIRTEHFPLTLESARPSHTSQYLCASSGGGRDTQYFGPGTRLTVL.

This chain links TRBV6-5 with TRBJ2-7; no firm D call. The CDR3 covers 14 residues. The germline V and J ends were trimmed by 0 bases and 2 bases, with 8 bases remaining between them. Germline loops: CDR1 MNHEY, CDR2 SVGAGI. The CDR3 loop is CASSYSVRTYEQYF. CDR3 nucleotides: TGTGCCAGCAGTTACTCTGTCAGAACCTACGAGCAGTACTTC.

This chain's CDR3 is CSALLQETQYF. The CDR3 nucleotides read TGCAGTGCCCTACTCCAAGAGACCCAGTACTTC. The chain recombines TRBV20-1 with TRBJ2-5; D not resolved. The V end lost 6 bases, the J end lost 1 base, and 6 bases lay between the germline ends. CDR3 length: 11 residues. Germline CDR1 DFQATT, CDR2 SNEGSKA (reference sequence).

The CDR3 loop is CASSLAGINQPQHF. The CDR3 nucleotides read TGCGCCAGCAGCTTAGCCGGGATCAATCAGCCCCAGCATTTT. The chain recombines TRBV5-1 with TRBJ1-5; D uncertain. This CDR3 spans 14 amino acids. Trimming cost V 2 bases and J 3 bases, with 9 bases left between them. Germline V CDR1 and CDR2: SGHRS, YFSETQ.

The chain couples TRBV19 to TRBJ1-1; no definite D call. Germline values: CDR1 LNHDA, CDR2 SQIVND (reference sequence). This CDR3 comprises 15 residues. V was pared by 2 bases and J by 5 bases, with 15 bases between. The CDR3 coding sequence is TGTGCCAGTAGTATAATAGTCCTGGGGAGGACTGAAGCTTTCTTT. It codes for CASSIIVLGRTEAFF.

This chain joins TRBV7-6 and TRBJ2-2, with 11 bases matching TRBD2. V trimming: 5 bases; J trimming: 6 bases; junction bases outside the gene matches: 8. The germline V gene encodes CDR1 SGHVS and CDR2 FNYEAQ. This CDR3 has 16 amino acids. The CDR3 bases are TGTGCCAGCAGCGAGACTAGCGGGGATAGACCCGGGGAGCTGTTTTTT. Translation: CASSETSGDRPGELFF.